Sequencing of this T cell receptor (beta chain) was carried out in a study of graft-versus-host responses after intestinal transplantation. Only one count was recorded for this clone. V was shortened by 1 base and J by 3 bases, with 10 bases between the two germline ends. Per germline, CDR1 MNHEY and CDR2 SMNVEV (reference sequence). CDR3 length: 15 amino acids. Libraries were prepared by immunoSEQ multiplex PCR; TCRdb keeps only in-frame clonotypes and omits some of them. The data contain under 25,000 clones, roughly 86% of them seen just once; the ten biggest clones take up roughly 51%. V and J are TRBV27 and TRBJ2-1; D gene unclear. The sample here was bone marrow, taken about 130 days after transplant. This clonotype was sampled from a human patient who received an intestinal transplant, so some T cells may come from the graft donor. The CDR3, as DNA: TGTGCCAGCAGTTTATTGGGCCAGGACTACAATGAGCAGTTCTTC. It translates to CASSLLGQDYNEQFF.